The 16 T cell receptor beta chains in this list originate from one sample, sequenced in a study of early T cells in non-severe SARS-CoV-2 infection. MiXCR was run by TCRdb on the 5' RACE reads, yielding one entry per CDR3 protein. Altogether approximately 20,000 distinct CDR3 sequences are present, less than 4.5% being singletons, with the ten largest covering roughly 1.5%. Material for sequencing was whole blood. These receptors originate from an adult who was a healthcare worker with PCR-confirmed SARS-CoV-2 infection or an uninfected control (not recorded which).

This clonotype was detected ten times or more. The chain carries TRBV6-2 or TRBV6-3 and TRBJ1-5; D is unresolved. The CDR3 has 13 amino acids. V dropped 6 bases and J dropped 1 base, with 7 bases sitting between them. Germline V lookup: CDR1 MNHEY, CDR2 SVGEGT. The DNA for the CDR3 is TGTGCCAGCAGCCCAGACAGCAATCAGCCCCAGCATTTT. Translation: CASSPDSNQPQHF.

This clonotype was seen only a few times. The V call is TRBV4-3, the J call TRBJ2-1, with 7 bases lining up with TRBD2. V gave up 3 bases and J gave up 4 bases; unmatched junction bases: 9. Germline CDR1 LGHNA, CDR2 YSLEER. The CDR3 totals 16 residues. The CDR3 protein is CASSQASGEVYNEQFF. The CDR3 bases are TGCGCCAGCAGCCAGGCAAGCGGGGAGGTTTACAATGAGCAGTTCTTC.

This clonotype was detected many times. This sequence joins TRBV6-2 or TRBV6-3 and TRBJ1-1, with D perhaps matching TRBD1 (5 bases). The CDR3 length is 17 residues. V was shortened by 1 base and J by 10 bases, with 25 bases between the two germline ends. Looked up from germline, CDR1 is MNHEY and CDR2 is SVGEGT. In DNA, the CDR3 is TGTGCCAGCAGTTACTGGGGCCACTTGTTGTCTTTGGAGGGAGCTTTCTTT. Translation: CASSYWGHLLSLEGAFF.

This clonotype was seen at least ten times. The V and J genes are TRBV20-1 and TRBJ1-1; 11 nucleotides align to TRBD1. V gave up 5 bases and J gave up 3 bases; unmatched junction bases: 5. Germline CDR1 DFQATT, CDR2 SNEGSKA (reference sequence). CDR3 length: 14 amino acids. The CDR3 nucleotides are TGCAGTGCTGGCCGGGACAGGGGGGACACTGAAGCTTTCTTT. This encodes CSAGRDRGDTEAFF.

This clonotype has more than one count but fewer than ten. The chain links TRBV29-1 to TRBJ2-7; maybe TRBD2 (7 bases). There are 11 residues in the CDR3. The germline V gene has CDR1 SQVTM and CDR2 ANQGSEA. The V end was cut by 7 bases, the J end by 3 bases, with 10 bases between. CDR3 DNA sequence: TGCAGCGCCGGGGGGCACTACGAGCAGTACTTC. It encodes CSAGGHYEQYF.

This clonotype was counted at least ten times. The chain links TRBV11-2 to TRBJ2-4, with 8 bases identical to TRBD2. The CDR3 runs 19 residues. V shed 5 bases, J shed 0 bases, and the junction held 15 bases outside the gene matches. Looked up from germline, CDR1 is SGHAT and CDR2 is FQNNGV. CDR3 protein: CASSPGDLAGKRAKNIQYF. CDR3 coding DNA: TGTGCCAGCAGCCCCGGGGACTTAGCGGGGAAGAGAGCCAAAAACATTCAGTACTTC.

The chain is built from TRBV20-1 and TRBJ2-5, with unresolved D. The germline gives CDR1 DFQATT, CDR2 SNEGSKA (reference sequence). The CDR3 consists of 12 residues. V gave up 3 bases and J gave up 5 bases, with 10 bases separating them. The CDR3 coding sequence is TGCAGTGCTAGTTGGCCGGACGAGACCCAGTACTTC. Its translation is CSASWPDETQYF.

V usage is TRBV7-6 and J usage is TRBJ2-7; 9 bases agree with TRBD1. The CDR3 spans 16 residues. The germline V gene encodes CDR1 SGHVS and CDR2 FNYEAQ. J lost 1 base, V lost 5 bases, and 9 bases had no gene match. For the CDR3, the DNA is TGTGCCAGCAGCCCAACAGACAGGGGGGTTTCCTACGAGCAGTACTTC. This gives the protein CASSPTDRGVSYEQYF.

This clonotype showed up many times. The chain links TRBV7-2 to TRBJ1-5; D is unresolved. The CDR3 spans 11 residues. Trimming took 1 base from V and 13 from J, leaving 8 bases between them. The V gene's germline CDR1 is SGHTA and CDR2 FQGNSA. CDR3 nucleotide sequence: TGTGCCAGCAGCTTAGGGGTCCTACAGCATTTT. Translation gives CASSLGVLQHF.

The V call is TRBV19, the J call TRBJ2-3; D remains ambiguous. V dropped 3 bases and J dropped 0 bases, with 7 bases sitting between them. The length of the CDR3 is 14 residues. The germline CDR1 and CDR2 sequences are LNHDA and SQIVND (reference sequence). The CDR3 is CASSIMGSTDTQYF. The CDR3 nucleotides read TGTGCCAGTAGTATTATGGGGAGCACAGATACGCAGTATTTT. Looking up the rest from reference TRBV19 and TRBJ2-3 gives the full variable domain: DGGITQSPKYLFRKEGQNVTLSCEQNLNHDAMYWYRQDPGQGLRLIYYSQIVNDFQKGDIAEGYSVSREKKESFPLTVTSAQKNPTAFYLCASSIMGSTDTQYFGPGTRLTVL.

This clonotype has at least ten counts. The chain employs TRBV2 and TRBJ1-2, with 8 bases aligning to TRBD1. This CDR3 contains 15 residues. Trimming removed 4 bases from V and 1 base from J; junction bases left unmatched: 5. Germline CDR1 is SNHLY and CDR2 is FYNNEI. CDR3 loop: CASSGQGAGNYGYTF. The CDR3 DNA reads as TGTGCCAGCAGTGGGCAGGGGGCCGGTAACTATGGCTACACCTTC.

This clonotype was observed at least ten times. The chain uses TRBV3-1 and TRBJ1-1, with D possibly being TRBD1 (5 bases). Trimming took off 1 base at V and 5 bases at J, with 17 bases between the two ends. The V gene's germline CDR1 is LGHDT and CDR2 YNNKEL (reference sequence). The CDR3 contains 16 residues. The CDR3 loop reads CASSQVWDVLLTEAFF. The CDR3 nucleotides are TGTGCCAGCAGCCAAGTGTGGGACGTCCTGTTAACTGAAGCTTTCTTT.

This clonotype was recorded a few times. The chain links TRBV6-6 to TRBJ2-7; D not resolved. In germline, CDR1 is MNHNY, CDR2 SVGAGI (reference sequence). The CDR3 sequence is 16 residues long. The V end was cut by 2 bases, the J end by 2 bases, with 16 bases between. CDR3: CASSYVKPGRAYEQYF. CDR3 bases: TGTGCCAGCAGTTACGTAAAGCCAGGTCGAGCCTACGAGCAGTACTTC.

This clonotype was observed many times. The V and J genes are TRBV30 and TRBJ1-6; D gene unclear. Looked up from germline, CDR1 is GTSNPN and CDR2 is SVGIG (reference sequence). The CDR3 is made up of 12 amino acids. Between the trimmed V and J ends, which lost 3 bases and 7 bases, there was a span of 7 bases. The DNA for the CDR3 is TGTGCCTGGAGGCTTGTAAATTCACCCCTCCACTTT. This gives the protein CAWRLVNSPLHF.

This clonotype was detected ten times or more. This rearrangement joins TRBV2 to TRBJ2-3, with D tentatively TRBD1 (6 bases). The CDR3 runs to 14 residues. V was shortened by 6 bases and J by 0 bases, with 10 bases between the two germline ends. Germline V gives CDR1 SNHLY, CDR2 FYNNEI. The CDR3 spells CASRVTGSTDTQYF. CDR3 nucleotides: TGTGCCAGCAGGGTAACAGGGAGCACAGATACGCAGTATTTT.

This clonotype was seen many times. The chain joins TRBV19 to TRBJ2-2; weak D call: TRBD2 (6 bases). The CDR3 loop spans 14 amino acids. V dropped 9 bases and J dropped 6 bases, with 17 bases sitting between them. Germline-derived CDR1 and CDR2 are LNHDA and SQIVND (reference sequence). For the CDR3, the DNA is TGTGCCAGCTCGCGGGACTTGGTCGCCGGGGAGCTGTTTTTT. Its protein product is CASSRDLVAGELFF.